These T cell receptor beta chains were read from a single sample in a study of T cell repertoires in cytomegalovirus infection. Each CDR3 protein gets one entry after TCRdb re-called the reads with MiXCR. The repertoire holds fewer than 550,000 distinct CDR3 sequences, more than 25% seen once, with under 15% in the top ten. What was sequenced was PBMCs. Source of these receptors: a human donor in good health (CMV status not recorded). Some clones in this sample may be carry-over from other donors' samples. Each CDR3 is given with its conserved first and last residue. The D gene is left open where the match is weak. The size field is filled for only some rows; it gives once, few, many or a size class.

j_gene,abundance,len,d_gene,v_gene,CDR3nt,CDR3aa
TRBJ1-2,-,12,TRBD1,TRBV6-2/TRBV6-3,TGTGCCAGCACCAGAACAGGGGACGGCTACACCTTC,CASTRTGDGYTF
TRBJ2-5,-,15,TRBD1,TRBV7-3,TGTGCCAGCAGCGACGGGACAGGGGCAGGGGAGACCCAGTACTTC,CASSDGTGAGETQYF
TRBJ1-1,-,14,-,TRBV6-2/TRBV6-3,TGTGCCAGCAGCCTACCCGGGGGCTTAACTGAAGCTTTCTTT,CASSLPGGLTEAFF
TRBJ1-4,few,18,TRBD1,TRBV6-5,TGTGCCAGCAGTAGGACAGGGGCTATTCCCGGGACTAATGAAAAACTGTTTTTT,CASSRTGAIPGTNEKLFF
TRBJ2-2,-,16,-,TRBV10-3,TGTGCCACCAAAGAGAGGGAAACCCGAGGCACCGGGGAGCTGTTTTTT,CATKERETRGTGELFF
TRBJ2-7,-,14,-,TRBV7-6,TGTGCCAGCAGCTTCCTAGGGATCAGAAACGAGCAGTACTTC,CASSFLGIRNEQYF
TRBJ1-6,-,14,-,TRBV12-3/TRBV12-4,TGTGCCAGCAGTTCTCGGCGCCGTTTAACACCCCTCCACTTT,CASSSRRRLTPLHF
TRBJ2-1,few,17,TRBD2,TRBV12-3/TRBV12-4,TGTGCCAGCAGTCACCCACGGACTAGCGCGCCCGGGGGAGAGCAGTTCTTC,CASSHPRTSAPGGEQFF
TRBJ2-1,few,15,TRBD1,TRBV7-9,TGTGCCAGCAGCCCAGGACAGGGGAAAGACAATGAGCAGTTCTTC,CASSPGQGKDNEQFF
TRBJ2-1,-,19,TRBD2,TRBV10-1,TGCGCCAGCAGTGAGTCAGTTTCTCGACTAGCGGGAGTAAGGAGTGAGCAGTTCTTC,CASSESVSRLAGVRSEQFF
TRBJ2-5,-,13,-,TRBV9,TGTGCCAGCAGCGCATATTCCGGAGAGACCCAGTACTTC,CASSAYSGETQYF
TRBJ2-5,few,15,-,TRBV4-1,TGCGCCAGCAGCCAAGATGTGGGTGTCGGAGAGACCCAGTACTTC,CASSQDVGVGETQYF
TRBJ2-7,many,15,TRBD2,TRBV7-2,TGTGCCAGCAGCCAGGAGCGGGGGCACTCCTACGAGCAGTACTTC,CASSQERGHSYEQYF
TRBJ2-5,many,15,TRBD1,TRBV7-2,TGTGCCAGCAGCCTTTCCGGGACAGTGCAAGAGACCCAGTACTTC,CASSLSGTVQETQYF
TRBJ2-1,-,11,TRBD2,TRBV6-8,TGTGCCAGCAGCCGACTAGCGGAGCAGTTCTTC,CASSRLAEQFF
TRBJ1-4,-,15,TRBD1,TRBV18,TGTGCCAGCTCGCCAGGGACAGGGGGAAAAGGAAAACTGTTTTTT,CASSPGTGGKGKLFF